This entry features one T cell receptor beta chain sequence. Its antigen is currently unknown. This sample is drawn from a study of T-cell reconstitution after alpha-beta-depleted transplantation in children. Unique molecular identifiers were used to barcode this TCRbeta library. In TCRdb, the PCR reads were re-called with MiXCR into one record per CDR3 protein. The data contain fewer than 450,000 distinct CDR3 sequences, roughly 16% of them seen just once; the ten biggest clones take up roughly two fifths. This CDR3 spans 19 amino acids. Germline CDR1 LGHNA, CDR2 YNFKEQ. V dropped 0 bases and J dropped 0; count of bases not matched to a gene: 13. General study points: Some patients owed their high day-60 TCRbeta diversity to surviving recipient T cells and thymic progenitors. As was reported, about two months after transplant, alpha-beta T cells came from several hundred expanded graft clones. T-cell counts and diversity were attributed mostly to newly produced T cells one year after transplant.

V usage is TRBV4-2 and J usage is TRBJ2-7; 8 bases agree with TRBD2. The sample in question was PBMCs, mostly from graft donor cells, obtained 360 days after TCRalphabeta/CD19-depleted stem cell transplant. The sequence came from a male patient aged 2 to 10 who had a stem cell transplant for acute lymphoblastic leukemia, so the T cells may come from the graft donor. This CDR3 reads CASSQERGVLAAFSYEQYF. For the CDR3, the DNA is TGTGCCAGCAGCCAAGAAAGGGGGGTACTAGCGGCCTTCTCCTACGAGCAGTACTTC.